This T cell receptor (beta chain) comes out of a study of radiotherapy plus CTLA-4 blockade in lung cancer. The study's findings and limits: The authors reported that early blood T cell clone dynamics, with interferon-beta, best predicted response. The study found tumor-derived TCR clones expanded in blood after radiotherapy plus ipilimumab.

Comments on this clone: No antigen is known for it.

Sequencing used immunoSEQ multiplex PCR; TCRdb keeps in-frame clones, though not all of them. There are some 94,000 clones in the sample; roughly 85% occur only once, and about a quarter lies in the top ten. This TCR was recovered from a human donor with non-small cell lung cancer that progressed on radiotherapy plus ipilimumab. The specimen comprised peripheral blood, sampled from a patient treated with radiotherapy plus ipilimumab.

The CDR3 DNA follows: TGTGCCATCAGTGGACGGAAGAACACTGAAGCTTTCTTT. Translating it yields CAISGRKNTEAFF. The rearrangement links TRBV10-3 to TRBJ1-1, with D hard to call. Germline loops: CDR1 ENHRY, CDR2 SYGVKD. V was clipped by 4 bases and J by 1 base, with 7 bases between them. This CDR3 contains 13 residues.